The present T cell receptor (beta chain) was sequenced within a study of blood T cell repertoires in COVID-19. Study-level background: Donors in the United States, Italy and Spain gave samples during acute or convalescent COVID-19. T cells, B-cell-depleted T cells, or PBMCs provided the cDNA or gDNA that served as material.

In the study's own analysis: The assay estimated nucleated cells by amplifying reference gene primers. TCRdb's copy holds only in-frame clones and misses some; the assay was immunoSEQ multiplex PCR. The V and J calls and clone size are taken from that table; D and trimming were inferred from the DNA. The profile shows approximately 260,000 clones, about 87% of them singletons. V trimming: 5 bases; J trimming: 5 bases; junction bases outside the gene matches: 13. The CDR3 covers 18 residues. The germline gives CDR1 SEHNR, CDR2 FQNEAQ (reference sequence). Participants came from 24 US areas, aged about 18 to 89 years.

The chain has TRBV7-9 and TRBJ2-5; 14 positions match TRBD2. Specimen: PBMCs or T cells enriched from blood (not recorded which). The sequence was collected from a woman in her 40s with acute COVID-19. CDR3 residues: CASSIYGTSGRLGETQYF. The CDR3 bases are TGTGCCAGCAGCATATACGGGACTAGCGGGAGATTAGGGGAGACCCAGTACTTC. The complete variable domain, with remaining parts taken from reference TRBV7-9 and TRBJ2-5, reads DTGVSQNPRHKITKRGQNVTFRCDPISEHNRLYWYRQTLGQGPEFLTYFQNEAQLEKSRLLSDRFSAERPKGSFSTLEIQRTEQGDSAMYLCASSIYGTSGRLGETQYFGPGTRLLVL.